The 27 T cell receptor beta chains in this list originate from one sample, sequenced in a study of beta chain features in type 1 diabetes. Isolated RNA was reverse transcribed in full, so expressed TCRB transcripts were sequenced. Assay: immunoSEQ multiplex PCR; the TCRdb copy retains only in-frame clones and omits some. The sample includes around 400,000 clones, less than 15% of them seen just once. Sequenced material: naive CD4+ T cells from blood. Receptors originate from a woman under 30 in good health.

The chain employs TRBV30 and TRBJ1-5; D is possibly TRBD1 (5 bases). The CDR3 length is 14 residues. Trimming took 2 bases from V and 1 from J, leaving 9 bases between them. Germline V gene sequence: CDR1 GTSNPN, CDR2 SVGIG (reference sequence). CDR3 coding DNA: TGTGCCTGGAGTAGGGGATTCAGCAATCAGCCCCAGCATTTT. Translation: CAWSRGFSNQPQHF.

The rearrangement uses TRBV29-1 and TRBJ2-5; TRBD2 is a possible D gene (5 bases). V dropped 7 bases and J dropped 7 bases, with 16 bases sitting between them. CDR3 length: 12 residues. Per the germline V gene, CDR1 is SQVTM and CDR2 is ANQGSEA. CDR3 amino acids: CSAKSGSGTQYF. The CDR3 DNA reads TGCAGCGCAAAGAGCGGTTCGGGGACCCAGTACTTC.

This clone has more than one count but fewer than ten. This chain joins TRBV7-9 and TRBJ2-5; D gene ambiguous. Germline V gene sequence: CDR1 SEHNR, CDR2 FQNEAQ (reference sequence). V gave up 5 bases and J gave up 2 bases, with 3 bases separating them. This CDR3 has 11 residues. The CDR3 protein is CASSEQETQYF. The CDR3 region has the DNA TGTGCCAGCAGCGAGCAAGAGACCCAGTACTTC.

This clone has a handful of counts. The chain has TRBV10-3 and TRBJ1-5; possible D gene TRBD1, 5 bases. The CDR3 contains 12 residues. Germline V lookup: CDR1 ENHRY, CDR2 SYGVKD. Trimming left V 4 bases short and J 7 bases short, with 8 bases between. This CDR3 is CAISAQGQPQHF. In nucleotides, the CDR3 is TGTGCCATCAGTGCGCAGGGACAGCCCCAGCATTTT.

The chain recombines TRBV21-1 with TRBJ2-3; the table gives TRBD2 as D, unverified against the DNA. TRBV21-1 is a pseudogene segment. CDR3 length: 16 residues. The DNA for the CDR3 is TGTGCCAGCAGCGAAGACAAAACGGAGTCCACAGATACGCAGTATTTT. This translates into CASSEDKTESTDTQYF.

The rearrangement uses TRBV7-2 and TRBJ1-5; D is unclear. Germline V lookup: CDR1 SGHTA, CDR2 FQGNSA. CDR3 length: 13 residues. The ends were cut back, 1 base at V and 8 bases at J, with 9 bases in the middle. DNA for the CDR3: TGTGCCAGCAGCTTAGTAGGGCGGGAGCCCCAGCATTTT. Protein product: CASSLVGREPQHF.

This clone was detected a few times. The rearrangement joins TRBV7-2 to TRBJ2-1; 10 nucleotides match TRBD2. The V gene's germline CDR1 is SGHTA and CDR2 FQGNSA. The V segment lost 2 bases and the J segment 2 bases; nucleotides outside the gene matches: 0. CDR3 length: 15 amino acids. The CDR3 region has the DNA TGTGCCAGCAGCTTAAGCGGGAGGGCCTACAATGAGCAGTTCTTC. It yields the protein CASSLSGRAYNEQFF.

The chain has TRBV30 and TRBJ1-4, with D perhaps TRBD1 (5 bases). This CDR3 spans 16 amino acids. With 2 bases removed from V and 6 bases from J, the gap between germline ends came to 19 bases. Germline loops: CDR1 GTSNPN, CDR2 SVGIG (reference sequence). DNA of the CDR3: TGTGCCTGGAGTACCTCACAGGATATCCTGTATGAAAAACTGTTTTTT. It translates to CAWSTSQDILYEKLFF. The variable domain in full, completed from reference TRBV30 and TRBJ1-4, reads SQTIHQWPATLVQPVGSPLSLECTVEGTSNPNLYWYRQAAGRGLQLLFYSVGIGQISSEVPQNLSASRPQDRQFILSSKKLLLSDSGFYLCAWSTSQDILYEKLFFGSGTQLSVL.

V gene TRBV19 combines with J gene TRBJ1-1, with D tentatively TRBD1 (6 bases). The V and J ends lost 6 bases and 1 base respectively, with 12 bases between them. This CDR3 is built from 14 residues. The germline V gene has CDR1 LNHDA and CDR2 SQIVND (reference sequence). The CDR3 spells CASRPQGTNTEAFF. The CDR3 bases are TGTGCCAGTAGGCCACAGGGAACGAACACTGAAGCTTTCTTT.

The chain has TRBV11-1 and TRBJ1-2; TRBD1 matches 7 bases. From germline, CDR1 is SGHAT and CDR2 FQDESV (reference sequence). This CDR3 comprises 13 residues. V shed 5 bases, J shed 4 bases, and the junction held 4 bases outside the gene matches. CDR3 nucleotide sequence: TGTGCCAGCAGCCAACAGGGGACCTATGGCTACACCTTC. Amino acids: CASSQQGTYGYTF.

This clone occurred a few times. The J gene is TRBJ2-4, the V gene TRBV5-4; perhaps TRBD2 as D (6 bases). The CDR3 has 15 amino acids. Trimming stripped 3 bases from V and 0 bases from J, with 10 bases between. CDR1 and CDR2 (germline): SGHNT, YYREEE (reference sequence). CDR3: CASSSGLIAKNIQYF. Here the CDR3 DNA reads TGTGCCAGCAGCTCGGGACTGATAGCCAAAAACATTCAGTACTTC.

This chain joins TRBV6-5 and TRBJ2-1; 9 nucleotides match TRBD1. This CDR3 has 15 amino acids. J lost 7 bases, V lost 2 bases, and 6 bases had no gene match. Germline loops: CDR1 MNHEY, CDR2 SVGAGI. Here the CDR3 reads CASSYTRTGDNEQFF. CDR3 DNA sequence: TGTGCCAGCAGTTACACCCGGACAGGGGATAATGAGCAGTTCTTC.

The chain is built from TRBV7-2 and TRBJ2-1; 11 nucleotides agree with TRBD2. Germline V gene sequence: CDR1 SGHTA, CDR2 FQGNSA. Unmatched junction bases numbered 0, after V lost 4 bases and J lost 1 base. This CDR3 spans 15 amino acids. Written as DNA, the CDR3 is TGTGCCAGCAGCTCTAGCGGGAGGTCCTACAATGAGCAGTTCTTC. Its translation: CASSSSGRSYNEQFF.

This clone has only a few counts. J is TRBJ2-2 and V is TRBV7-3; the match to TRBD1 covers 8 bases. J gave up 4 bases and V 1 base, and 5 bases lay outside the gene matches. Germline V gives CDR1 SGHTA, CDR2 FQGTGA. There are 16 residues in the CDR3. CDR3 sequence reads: CASSLNPQGATGELFF. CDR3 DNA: TGTGCCAGCAGCTTAAATCCCCAGGGGGCCACCGGGGAGCTGTTTTTT.

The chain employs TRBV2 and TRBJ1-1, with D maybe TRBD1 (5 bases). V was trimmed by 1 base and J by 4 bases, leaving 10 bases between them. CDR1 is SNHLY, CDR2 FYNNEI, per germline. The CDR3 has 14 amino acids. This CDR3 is CASSEEQDFTEAFF. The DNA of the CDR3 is TGTGCCAGCAGTGAAGAACAGGATTTCACTGAAGCTTTCTTT.

The CDR3 loop is CASSQDRGLGAAGTEAFF. DNA of the CDR3: TGTGCCAGCAGCCAAGATAGGGGCTTGGGGGCGGCGGGCACTGAAGCTTTCTTT. The V gene is TRBV4-2, the J gene TRBJ1-1; D possibly corresponds to TRBD1 (6 bases). The CDR3 is made up of 18 amino acids. Trimming stripped 0 bases from V and 4 bases from J, with 21 bases between. Germline V gene data show CDR1 as LGHNA and CDR2 as YNFKEQ.

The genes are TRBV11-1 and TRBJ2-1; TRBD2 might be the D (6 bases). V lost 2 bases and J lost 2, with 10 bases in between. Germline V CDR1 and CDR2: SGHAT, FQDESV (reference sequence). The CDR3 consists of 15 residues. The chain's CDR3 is CASSLSRGTYNEQFF. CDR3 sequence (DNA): TGTGCCAGCAGCTTAAGTCGGGGGACCTACAATGAGCAGTTCTTC.

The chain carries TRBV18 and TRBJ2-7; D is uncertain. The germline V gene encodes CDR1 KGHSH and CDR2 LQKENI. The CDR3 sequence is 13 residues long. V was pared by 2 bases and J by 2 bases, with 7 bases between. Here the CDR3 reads CASSPSQAYEQYF. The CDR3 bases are TGTGCCAGCTCACCAAGTCAGGCCTACGAGCAGTACTTC.

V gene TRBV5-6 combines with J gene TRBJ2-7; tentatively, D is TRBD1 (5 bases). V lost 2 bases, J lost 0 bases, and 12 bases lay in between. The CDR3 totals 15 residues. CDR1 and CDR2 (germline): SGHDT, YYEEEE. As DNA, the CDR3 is TGTGCCAGCAGCTTTTCTACAGGACCCTCCTACGAGCAGTACTTC. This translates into CASSFSTGPSYEQYF.

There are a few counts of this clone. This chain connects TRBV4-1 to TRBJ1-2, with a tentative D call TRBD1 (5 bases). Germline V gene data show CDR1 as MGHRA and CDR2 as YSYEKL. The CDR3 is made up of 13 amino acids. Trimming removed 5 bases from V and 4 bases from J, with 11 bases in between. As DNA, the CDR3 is TGCGCCAGCAGCGGGGGGGGAATCTATGGCTACACCTTC. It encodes CASSGGGIYGYTF.

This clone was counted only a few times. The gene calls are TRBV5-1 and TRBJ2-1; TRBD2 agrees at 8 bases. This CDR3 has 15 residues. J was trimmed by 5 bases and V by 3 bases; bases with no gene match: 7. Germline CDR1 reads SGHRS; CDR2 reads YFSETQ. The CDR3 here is CASSWGGSGDNEQFF. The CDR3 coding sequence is TGCGCCAGCAGCTGGGGAGGTAGCGGGGACAATGAGCAGTTCTTC.

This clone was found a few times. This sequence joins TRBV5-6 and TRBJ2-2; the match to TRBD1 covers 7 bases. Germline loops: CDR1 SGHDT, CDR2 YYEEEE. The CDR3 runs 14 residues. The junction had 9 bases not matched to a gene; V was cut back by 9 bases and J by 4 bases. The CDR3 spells CATSTGLVTGELFF. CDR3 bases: TGTGCCACCTCGACAGGGTTGGTCACCGGGGAGCTGTTTTTT.

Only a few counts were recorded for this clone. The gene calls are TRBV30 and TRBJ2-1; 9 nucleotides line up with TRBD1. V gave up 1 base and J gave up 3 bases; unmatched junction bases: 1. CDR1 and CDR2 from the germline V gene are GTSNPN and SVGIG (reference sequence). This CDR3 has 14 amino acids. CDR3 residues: CAWSGQGGYNEQFF. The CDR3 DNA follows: TGTGCCTGGAGTGGACAGGGGGGCTACAATGAGCAGTTCTTC.

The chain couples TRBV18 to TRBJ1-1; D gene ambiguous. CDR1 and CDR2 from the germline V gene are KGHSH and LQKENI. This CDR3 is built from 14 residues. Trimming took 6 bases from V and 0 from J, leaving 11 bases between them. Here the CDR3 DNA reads TGTGCCAGCTCCCTGGGCGCCATGAACACTGAAGCTTTCTTT. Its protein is CASSLGAMNTEAFF.

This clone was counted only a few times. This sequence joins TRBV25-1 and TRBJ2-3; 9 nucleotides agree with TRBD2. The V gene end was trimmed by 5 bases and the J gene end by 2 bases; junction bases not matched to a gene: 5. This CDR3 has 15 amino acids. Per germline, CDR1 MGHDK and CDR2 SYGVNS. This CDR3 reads CASSQLAGYTDTQYF. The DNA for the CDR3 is TGTGCCAGCAGTCAGCTAGCGGGATACACAGATACGCAGTATTTT.

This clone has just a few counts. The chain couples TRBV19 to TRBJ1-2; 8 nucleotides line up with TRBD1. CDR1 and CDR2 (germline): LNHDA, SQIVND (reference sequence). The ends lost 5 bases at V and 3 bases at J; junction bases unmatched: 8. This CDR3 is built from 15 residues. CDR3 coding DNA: TGTGCCAGTAGTCTCGGACAGGGACGGTACTATGGCTACACCTTC. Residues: CASSLGQGRYYGYTF.

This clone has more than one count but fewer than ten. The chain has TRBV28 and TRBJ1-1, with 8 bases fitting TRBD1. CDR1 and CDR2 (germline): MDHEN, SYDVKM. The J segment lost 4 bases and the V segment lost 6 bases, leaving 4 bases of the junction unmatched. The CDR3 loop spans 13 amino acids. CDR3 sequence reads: CASRHTGGTEAFF. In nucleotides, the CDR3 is TGTGCCAGCAGGCATACAGGGGGCACTGAAGCTTTCTTT.